This is a list of T cell receptor beta chains from one sample in a study of cytomegalovirus exposure and HLA in healthy donors. The repertoire was sequenced with immunoSEQ multiplex PCR; TCRdb's copy has only in-frame clones and lacks some. Here the sample spans more than 95,000 clones, 76% being singletons. The material sequenced was PBMCs. Every receptor here comes from a man aged 40-50 years in good health and CMV-seropositive. The CDR3 runs from the conserved cysteine through the conserved F or W. Fields, in order: J gene, D gene, V gene, clone size, CDR3 protein, CDR3 DNA. A D gene is named only where the DNA matches it firmly. Only part of the rows carry a size: once, few, many, or a class if the clone is expanded.

J: TRBJ2-5
D: -
V: TRBV4-2
size: -
CDR3: CASSRDRGETQYF
DNA: TGTGCCAGCAGCCGAGATAGGGGAGAGACCCAGTACTTC

J: TRBJ1-4
D: TRBD1
V: TRBV5-6
size: -
CDR3: CASSLKGAGEKLFF
DNA: TGTGCCAGCAGCTTGAAGGGGGCGGGGGAAAAACTGTTTTTT

J: TRBJ1-1
D: -
V: TRBV30
size: -
CDR3: CAYIGGAMDTEAFF
DNA: TGTGCCTACATCGGGGGGGCGATGGACACTGAAGCTTTCTTT

J: TRBJ2-2
D: -
V: TRBV10-3
size: -
CDR3: CAIRGGENTGELFF
DNA: TGTGCCATCAGGGGGGGAGAGAACACCGGGGAGCTGTTTTTT

J: TRBJ1-1
D: -
V: TRBV7-3
size: -
CDR3: CASSSQGGNTEAFF
DNA: TGTGCCAGCAGCTCCCAGGGAGGGAACACTGAAGCTTTCTTT

J: TRBJ2-7
D: -
V: TRBV7-2
size: -
CDR3: CASSLQQGTGEQYF
DNA: TGTGCCAGCAGCTTACAACAGGGTACTGGTGAGCAGTACTTC

J: TRBJ2-2
D: TRBD2
V: TRBV5-4
size: -
CDR3: CASSTASGRAGGELFF
DNA: TGTGCCAGCAGCACCGCTAGCGGGAGGGCGGGGGGGGAGCTGTTTTTT

J: TRBJ2-7
D: TRBD1
V: TRBV6-1
size: -
CDR3: CASSEGAGDRGHTDTYEQYF
DNA: TGTGCCAGCAGTGAAGGCGCCGGGGACAGGGGGCATACCGATACCTACGAGCAGTACTTC

J: TRBJ2-3
D: TRBD2
V: TRBV2
size: few
CDR3: CASKTAGGPGTDTQYF
DNA: TGTGCCAGCAAAACAGCGGGAGGGCCGGGCACAGATACGCAGTATTTT

J: TRBJ1-1
D: TRBD1
V: TRBV28
size: -
CDR3: CASSLRDSWNTEAFF
DNA: TGTGCCAGCAGTCTTCGGGACAGCTGGAACACTGAAGCTTTCTTT

J: TRBJ2-7
D: -
V: TRBV5-5
size: -
CDR3: CASSLDRGSREQYF
DNA: TGTGCCAGCAGCTTGGATAGGGGTAGTCGAGAGCAGTACTTC

J: TRBJ1-1
D: -
V: TRBV10-3
size: few
CDR3: CAIRGTITEAFF
DNA: TGTGCCATCAGGGGGACAATCACTGAAGCTTTCTTT

J: TRBJ2-7
D: TRBD2
V: TRBV6-5
size: -
CDR3: CASSYVAGASYEQYF
DNA: TGTGCCAGCAGTTACGTGGCGGGAGCTTCCTACGAGCAGTACTTC

J: TRBJ2-7
D: -
V: TRBV4-3
size: -
CDR3: CASSFGYQPYYEQYF
DNA: TGCGCCAGCAGCTTCGGGTACCAGCCTTACTACGAGCAGTACTTC

J: TRBJ1-2
D: TRBD1
V: TRBV6-1
size: -
CDR3: CASSRQGYYGYTF
DNA: TGTGCCAGCAGTAGACAGGGCTACTATGGCTACACCTTC

J: TRBJ2-1
D: -
V: TRBV15
size: -
CDR3: CATSRDRDTYNEQFF
DNA: TGTGCCACCAGCAGGGACCGGGACACGTACAATGAGCAGTTCTTC

J: TRBJ2-7
D: TRBD1
V: TRBV6-5
size: -
CDR3: CASSPDRGTPYEQYF
DNA: TGTGCCAGCAGCCCAGACAGGGGGACCCCCTACGAGCAGTACTTC

J: TRBJ1-1
D: TRBD1
V: TRBV18
size: -
CDR3: CASSTGQVVTEAFF
DNA: TGTGCCAGCTCAACCGGACAGGTGGTCACTGAAGCTTTCTTT

J: TRBJ1-2
D: -
V: TRBV18
size: few
CDR3: CASSPGRAGAVGYTF
DNA: TGTGCCAGCTCACCAGGGAGGGCAGGCGCCGTCGGCTACACCTTC

J: TRBJ1-1
D: TRBD1
V: TRBV6-1
size: few
CDR3: CASSPGQSYTEAFF
DNA: TGTGCCAGCAGCCCGGGACAGTCATACACTGAAGCTTTCTTT

J: TRBJ1-2
D: -
V: TRBV5-1
size: once
CDR3: CASSLTVPPPYGYTF
DNA: TGCGCCAGCAGCTTGACAGTACCCCCCCCCTATGGCTACACCTTC

J: TRBJ1-1
D: -
V: TRBV5-8
size: -
CDR3: CASSLAYRDNTEAFF
DNA: TGTGCCAGCAGCTTGGCGTACAGGGACAACACTGAAGCTTTCTTT

J: TRBJ1-4
D: TRBD1
V: TRBV7-2
size: -
CDR3: CASSLVAGGGKLFF
DNA: TGTGCCAGCAGCTTAGTGGCAGGGGGAGGAAAACTGTTTTTT

J: TRBJ2-1
D: -
V: TRBV9
size: -
CDR3: CASSAQGGSYEQFF
DNA: TGTGCCAGCAGTGCACAGGGCGGGAGTTATGAGCAGTTCTTC

J: TRBJ2-5
D: -
V: TRBV11-2
size: -
CDR3: CASIPTTGYQETQYF
DNA: TGTGCCAGCATCCCGACGACAGGCTATCAAGAGACCCAGTACTTC

J: TRBJ2-7
D: TRBD1
V: TRBV4-1
size: -
CDR3: CASSQEDRAYEQYF
DNA: TGCGCCAGCAGCCAAGAGGACAGGGCCTACGAGCAGTACTTC

J: TRBJ2-1
D: -
V: TRBV7-6
size: -
CDR3: CASSLVPSLTGNEQFF
DNA: TGTGCCAGCAGCTTAGTCCCTAGCCTTACGGGGAATGAGCAGTTCTTC